Below, 14 T cell receptor beta chains from the same sample are listed, as sequenced in a study of blood T cell repertoires in COVID-19. Assay used: immunoSEQ multiplex PCR; TCRdb lists only in-frame clones, some missing. Among hundreds of thousands of clones listed, more than 75% were seen once. Sample: peripheral blood. These receptors all stem from a middle-aged woman who had recovered from COVID-19.

This clone is a singleton in its sample. The genes are TRBV3-1 (or the pseudogene TRBV3-2) and TRBJ2-1, with a possible D match to TRBD1 (5 bases). CDR1 is LGHDT, CDR2 YNNKEL, per germline (reference sequence). This CDR3 has 13 residues. The V and J ends lost 3 bases and 9 bases respectively, with 12 bases between them. The CDR3 loop is CASSQAGLGEQFF. CDR3 in DNA: TGTGCCAGCAGCCAGGCAGGGCTGGGTGAGCAGTTCTTC.

This sequence joins TRBV7-9 and TRBJ2-5; 9 nucleotides match TRBD1. Per germline, CDR1 SEHNR and CDR2 FQNEAQ (reference sequence). The CDR3 totals 16 residues. The ends lost 6 bases at V and 5 bases at J; junction bases unmatched: 13. The CDR3 is CASRETMGQGVETQYF. CDR3 nucleotide sequence: TGTGCCAGCAGAGAGACCATGGGACAGGGTGTTGAGACCCAGTACTTC. The variable domain in full, completed from reference TRBV7-9 and TRBJ2-5, reads DTGVSQNPRHKITKRGQNVTFRCDPISEHNRLYWYRQTLGQGPEFLTYFQNEAQLEKSRLLSDRFSAERPKGSFSTLEIQRTEQGDSAMYLCASRETMGQGVETQYFGPGTRLLVL.

This clone was detected a few times. The chain uses TRBV3-1 (or the pseudogene TRBV3-2) and TRBJ2-3; 12 positions agree with TRBD2. Per germline, CDR1 LGHDT and CDR2 YNNKEL (reference sequence). The CDR3 sequence is 18 residues long. Trimming cost V 1 base and J 1 base; bases outside gene matches: 6. The CDR3 here is CASSQGPSSGGGTDTQYF. CDR3 DNA sequence: TGTGCCAGCAGCCAAGGCCCCTCTAGCGGGGGGGGCACAGATACGCAGTATTTT.

The rearrangement uses TRBV30 and TRBJ1-1; TRBD1 matches at 9 bases. Trimming took 1 base from V and 10 from J; bases not matched to a gene: 10. Germline V gene data show CDR1 as GTSNPN and CDR2 as SVGIG (reference sequence). This CDR3 has 14 residues. Written as DNA, the CDR3 is TGTGCCTGGAGTGCCGACGCGGGACAGGGAAGAGCTTTCTTT. Translated, it gives CAWSADAGQGRAFF.

This chain joins TRBV10-1 and TRBJ2-3; D unclear. In germline, CDR1 is WNHNN, CDR2 SYGVQD (reference sequence). There are 13 residues in the CDR3. The V end was cut by 1 base, the J end by 7 bases, with 9 bases between. The CDR3 bases are TGCGCCAGCAGTGAGTACAGTATACATACGCAGTATTTT. It codes for CASSEYSIHTQYF.

Worth noting for this clone: Other DNA sequences in the same sample also yield this CDR3. This sequence joins TRBV13 and TRBJ1-3, with a possible D match to TRBD1 (6 bases). Trimming shortened V by 1 base and J by 0 bases, and 7 bases separated the two germline ends. This CDR3 is built from 15 residues. Germline lookup yields CDR1 PRHDT and CDR2 FYEKMQ (reference sequence). In DNA, the CDR3 is TGTGCCAGCAGCTTAGTAGGGGGCTCTGGAAACACCATATATTTT. Translated: CASSLVGGSGNTIYF.

The V call is TRBV18, the J call TRBJ1-6; no reliable D call. The CDR3 spans 13 residues. The V gene's germline CDR1 is KGHSH and CDR2 LQKENI. V was shortened by 1 base and J by 10 bases, with 8 bases between the two germline ends. The CDR3 nucleotides are TGTGCCAGCTCACCACAAAACAGCTCACCCCTCCACTTT. Its translation: CASSPQNSSPLHF. Together with reference TRBV18 and TRBJ1-6, the CDR3 gives the full variable domain: NAGVMQNPRHLVRRRGQEARLRCSPMKGHSHVYWYRQLPEEGLKFMVYLQKENIIDESGMPKERFSAEFPKEGPSILRIQQVVRGDSAAYFCASSPQNSSPLHFGNGTRLTVT.

The chain is built from TRBV5-4 and TRBJ2-7; 10 positions agree with TRBD1. The CDR3 spans 17 residues. With V trimmed by 0 bases and J by 2 bases, 8 bases remained unmatched. Germline values: CDR1 SGHNT, CDR2 YYREEE (reference sequence). In DNA form, the CDR3 reads TGTGCCAGCAGCTTGGGGACAGGGGGAATTCAAACCTACGAGCAGTACTTC. Protein sequence: CASSLGTGGIQTYEQYF.

CDR3 nucleotides: TGTGCCAGCAGCTTATCAGACAGGGGGAGATACAATGAGCAGTTCTTC. Encoded protein: CASSLSDRGRYNEQFF. V gene TRBV11-3 combines with J gene TRBJ2-1; 9 bases line up with TRBD1. The trim removed 2 bases at V and 4 bases at J, leaving 6 bases unmatched. The V gene's germline CDR1 is SGHNT and CDR2 YENEEA. The CDR3 contains 16 residues.

The rearrangement uses TRBV11-2 and TRBJ1-5, with D possibly matching TRBD1 (6 bases). There are 13 residues in the CDR3. The germline V gene has CDR1 SGHAT and CDR2 FQNNGV. V lost 3 bases and J 7 bases, leaving 10 bases between the germline ends. CDR3 sequence: CASSFRTEQPQHF. For the CDR3, the DNA is TGTGCCAGCAGCTTCCGGACAGAGCAGCCCCAGCATTTT.

The chain carries TRBV12-3 or TRBV12-4 and TRBJ2-2; D remains unclear. CDR3 size: 13 residues. Trimming stripped 4 bases from V and 3 bases from J, with 6 bases between. CDR3 protein: CASSSRYTGELFF. The DNA for the CDR3 is TGTGCCAGCAGTTCTAGGTACACCGGGGAGCTGTTTTTT.

V is TRBV6-5 and J is TRBJ2-2; D not resolved. CDR1 and CDR2 from the germline V gene are MNHEY and SVGAGI. There are 16 residues in the CDR3. Trimming took off 0 bases at V and 3 bases at J, with 11 bases between the two ends. CDR3 sequence (DNA): TGTGCCAGCAGTTACTCAGTCAGTGCCTACACCGGGGAGCTGTTTTTT. It specifies CASSYSVSAYTGELFF.

Only one count was recorded for this clone. The genes are TRBV5-8 and TRBJ1-1; D is unclear. Trimming cost V 0 bases and J 0 bases, with 6 bases left between them. The CDR3 totals 14 residues. CDR1 and CDR2 from the germline V gene are SGHTS and YDEGEE. CDR3 protein: CASSLALLNTEAFF. The CDR3 DNA sequence: TGTGCCAGCAGCTTGGCGTTGTTGAACACTGAAGCTTTCTTT.

This clone was detected only once. The rearrangement links TRBV2 to TRBJ2-3; D is unresolved. The V gene's germline CDR1 is SNHLY and CDR2 FYNNEI. Trimming cost V 6 bases and J 10 bases, with 11 bases left between them. The CDR3 extends over 11 amino acids. CDR3 sequence (DNA): TGTGCCAGCAGGACTGGTGTTCCGCAGTATTTT. Its protein is CASRTGVPQYF.